The 8 T cell receptor beta chains in this list originate from one sample, sequenced in a study of T cells expressing NK-cell markers. TCRdb reprocessed the 5' RACE reads and keeps a single row for each CDR3 protein, giving no DNA. The specimen's table records 90,000 to 130,000 distinct CDR3 sequences. The sequenced sample was blood T cells: a sorted CD56 or NKG2C T cell subset, CD4+ or CD8+ T cells, or bulk PBMC T cells (not recorded which). The receptors shown here come from a woman aged 18-69 years in good health.

The rearrangement joins TRBV25-1 to TRBJ1-1. Germline V lookup: CDR1 MGHDK, CDR2 SYGVNS. This CDR3 is built from 11 residues. This chain's CDR3 is CASRINTEAFF.

The chain combines TRBV7-9 with TRBJ2-7; the D gene TCRdb calls, TRBD2, cannot be checked with no DNA. The CDR3 is 16 residues long. CDR1 is SEHNR and CDR2 is FQNEAQ in the germline V gene (reference sequence). The CDR3 here is CASSFSTQRSTYEQYF. The complete variable domain, with remaining parts taken from reference TRBV7-9 and TRBJ2-7, reads DTGVSQNPRHKITKRGQNVTFRCDPISEHNRLYWYRQTLGQGPEFLTYFQNEAQLEKSRLLSDRFSAERPKGSFSTLEIQRTEQGDSAMYLCASSFSTQRSTYEQYFGPGTRLTVT.

The rearrangement joins TRBV5-6 to TRBJ2-1; the TRBD2 assignment by TCRdb is unverifiable without DNA. The germline CDR1 and CDR2 sequences are SGHDT and YYEEEE. This CDR3 has 13 residues. This chain's CDR3 is CASSSGRGHEQFF.

The V call is TRBV11-2, the J call TRBJ1-4. Germline V CDR1 and CDR2: SGHAT, FQNNGV. This CDR3 spans 17 amino acids. CDR3 loop: CASSLVSGPATNEKLFF.

The chain is built from TRBV27 and TRBJ1-6; with no DNA, the TCRdb D assignment of TRBD1 cannot be verified. CDR1 and CDR2 from the germline V gene are MNHEY and SMNVEV (reference sequence). This CDR3 contains 13 residues. CDR3 residues: CASSWDRNSPLHF.

This chain links TRBV29-1 with TRBJ1-2; with no DNA, the TCRdb D assignment of TRBD1 cannot be verified. This CDR3 contains 12 residues. CDR1 and CDR2 from the germline V gene are SQVTM and ANQGSEA. The CDR3 sequence is CSVIWGFGGYTF.

This rearrangement joins TRBV7-8 to TRBJ2-5; the TCRdb D gene call, TRBD1, has no DNA to confirm it. The CDR3 runs 14 residues. Looked up from germline, CDR1 is SGHVS and CDR2 is FQNEAQ. The CDR3 region is CASSLWTGEETQYF.

The rearrangement uses TRBV28 and TRBJ2-5; checking the TCRdb D call of TRBD2 is not possible without DNA. This CDR3 contains 14 residues. In germline, CDR1 is MDHEN, CDR2 SYDVKM. The CDR3 protein is CASSYVAGEETQYF.